This T cell receptor (beta chain) appears in the sequencing data of a study of blood T cell repertoires in COVID-19. The overall study: Samples taken during acute and convalescent COVID-19 were collected in the United States, Italy and Spain.

Trimming pared 8 bases from V and 4 bases from J, leaving 13 bases between. The CDR3 length is 13 residues. The V gene's germline CDR1 is LGHNT and CDR2 FRNRAP. Method: immunoSEQ multiplex PCR; TCRdb's copy keeps in-frame clones and lacks some. The table shows around 110,000 clones, with over 80% occurring only once. The chain uses TRBV12-5 and TRBJ2-3; a possible D gene is TRBD2 (7 bases). What was sequenced was peripheral blood. The TCR sequence derives from a woman under 40 with acute or convalescent COVID-19. Here the CDR3 DNA reads TGTGCTAGTCATCCGGGGGGCTCAGATACGCAGTATTTT. Translated: CASHPGGSDTQYF.